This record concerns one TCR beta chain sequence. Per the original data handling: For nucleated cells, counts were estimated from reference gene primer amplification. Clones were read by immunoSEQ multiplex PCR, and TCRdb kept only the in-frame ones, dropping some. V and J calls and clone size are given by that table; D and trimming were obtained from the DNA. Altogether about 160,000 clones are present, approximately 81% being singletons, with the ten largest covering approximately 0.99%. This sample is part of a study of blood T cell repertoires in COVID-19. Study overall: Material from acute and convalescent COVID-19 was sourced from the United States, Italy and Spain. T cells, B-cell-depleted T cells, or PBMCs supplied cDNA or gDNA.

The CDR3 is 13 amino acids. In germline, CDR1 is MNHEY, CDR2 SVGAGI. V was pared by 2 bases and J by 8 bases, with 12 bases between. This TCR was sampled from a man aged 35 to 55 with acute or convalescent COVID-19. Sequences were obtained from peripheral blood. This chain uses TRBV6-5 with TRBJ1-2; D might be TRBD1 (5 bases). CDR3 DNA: TGTGCCAGCAGTTACGGCGTCTCAGGGGGCTACACCTTC. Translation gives CASSYGVSGGYTF.